These 2 T cell receptor beta chains share one sample of origin, sequenced in a study of blood T cell repertoires in COVID-19. TCRdb keeps only in-frame clones here, not all; method: immunoSEQ multiplex PCR. The data contain 85,000 to 130,000 clones, nearly 90% of them singletons. The sequencing sample was made of peripheral blood. All receptors derive from a woman aged 55-69 years with acute or convalescent COVID-19.

The chain couples TRBV6-6 to TRBJ1-2; D unclear. Per the germline V gene, CDR1 is MNHNY and CDR2 is SVGAGI (reference sequence). This CDR3 comprises 14 residues. Trimming left V 5 bases short and J 8 bases short, with 18 bases between. CDR3 coding DNA: TGTGCCAGCAGTCGATCCTTCCTTCAGACAGGCTACACCTTC. It specifies CASSRSFLQTGYTF.

The rearrangement links TRBV4-2 to TRBJ2-5, with 10 bases that match TRBD2. The CDR3 is 15 residues long. After removal of 2 bases from V and 5 bases from J, the junction contained 5 bases not matched to a gene. Germline CDR1 LGHNA, CDR2 YNFKEQ. CDR3 residues: CASSQYQAGGETQYF. The CDR3 DNA reads as TGTGCCAGCAGCCAATACCAAGCGGGAGGGGAGACCCAGTACTTC.